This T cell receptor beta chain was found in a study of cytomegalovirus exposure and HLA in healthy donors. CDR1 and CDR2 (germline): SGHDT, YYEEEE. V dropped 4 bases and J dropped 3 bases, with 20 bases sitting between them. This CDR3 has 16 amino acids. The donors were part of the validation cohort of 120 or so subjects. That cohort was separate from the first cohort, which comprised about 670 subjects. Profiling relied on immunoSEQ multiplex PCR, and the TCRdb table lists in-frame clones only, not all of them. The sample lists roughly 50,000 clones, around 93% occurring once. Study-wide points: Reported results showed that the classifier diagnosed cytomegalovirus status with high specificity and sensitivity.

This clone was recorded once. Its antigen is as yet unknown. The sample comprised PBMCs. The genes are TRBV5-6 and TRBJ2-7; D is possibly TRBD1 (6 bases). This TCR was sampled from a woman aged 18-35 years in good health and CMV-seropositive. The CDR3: CASSPISRGGFYEQYF. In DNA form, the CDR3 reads TGTGCCAGCAGCCCTATAAGCAGGGGTGGGTTCTACGAGCAGTACTTC.